These T cell receptor beta chains were read from a single sample in a study of Ad26.COV2.S vaccination and SARS-CoV-2 variants. Here immunoSEQ multiplex PCR was the method, and the copy in TCRdb shows in-frame clones only, minus some. Counted here are 300,000 to 500,000 clones, more than 85% occurring once; the ten biggest clones make up more than 3%. The material was peripheral blood, obtained in a trial of Ad26.COV2.S vaccine versus placebo. These receptors all stem from a person aged 18-60 years who received the Ad26.COV2.S COVID-19 vaccine or a placebo. Both conserved end residues are part of each CDR3. The D gene is left open where the match is weak. Clone size is given for some rows only: seen once, a few or many times, or a class if the clone is expanded.

j_call v_call d_call clone_size cdr3_aa cdr3_nt
TRBJ1-1 TRBV19 NA once CASNPTVLNTEAFF TGTGCCAGTAACCCGACAGTCCTTAACACTGAAGCCTTCTTT
TRBJ2-1 TRBV7-7 TRBD2 NA CASSSGARGGPDEQFF TGTGCCAGCAGTTCTGGGGCGCGGGGGGGCCCGGATGAGCAGTTCTTC
TRBJ1-2 TRBV28 TRBD1 few CASSSEGAGFNGYTF TGTGCCAGCAGTTCGGAGGGGGCAGGTTTTAATGGCTACACCTTC
TRBJ2-5 TRBV12-3/TRBV12-4 NA once CASSTRVGETQYF TGTGCCAGCAGTACCAGGGTGGGGGAGACCCAGTACTTC
TRBJ1-6 TRBV19 NA NA CASSIVGGETGSPLHF TGTGCCAGTAGTATAGTTGGCGGGGAAACGGGTTCACCCCTCCACTTT
TRBJ1-2 TRBV6-5 TRBD1 NA CASSYSRAGGGYGYTF TGTGCCAGCAGTTACTCGAGAGCAGGGGGAGGGTATGGCTACACCTTC
TRBJ2-2 TRBV6-1 NA few CASSEVGTHTGELFF TGTGCCAGCAGTGAAGTCGGGACACACACCGGGGAGCTGTTTTTT
TRBJ1-2 TRBV5-1 NA NA CASTPGEDYGYTF TGCGCCAGCACCCCGGGGGAGGACTATGGCTACACCTTC
TRBJ1-2 TRBV6-5 NA NA CASSYSRRSNYGYTF TGTGCCAGCAGTTACTCGCGGCGGTCTAACTATGGCTACACCTTC
TRBJ1-5 TRBV7-9 NA NA CASSLGSQPQHF TGTGCCAGCAGCTTAGGTAGTCAGCCCCAGCATTTT
TRBJ2-2 TRBV3-1/TRBV3-2 NA NA CASSQDYGDTNTGELFF TGTGCCAGCAGCCAAGACTACGGGGACACGAACACCGGGGAGCTGTTTTTT
TRBJ1-1 TRBV27 TRBD1 NA CASRGGWNTEAFF TGTGCCAGCAGAGGGGGCTGGAACACTGAAGCTTTCTTT
TRBJ1-4 TRBV3-1/TRBV3-2 NA NA CASSQRAQAFEKLFF TGTGCCAGCAGCCAGAGGGCTCAAGCTTTCGAAAAACTGTTTTTT
TRBJ2-3 TRBV3-1/TRBV3-2 TRBD2 NA CASTGLAGENTQYF TGTGCCAGCACCGGACTAGCGGGGGAGAATACGCAGTATTTT
TRBJ1-5 TRBV15 NA NA CATRASARDRQPQHF TGTGCCACCAGAGCCTCTGCAAGAGATCGTCAGCCCCAGCATTTT
TRBJ2-1 TRBV11-3 TRBD1 NA CASSLDPTGSEQFF TGTGCCAGCAGCTTAGACCCGACAGGGTCGGAGCAGTTCTTC
TRBJ2-2 TRBV7-9 NA once CASSPRGRFANTGELFF TGTGCCAGCTCCCCCAGGGGCCGTTTCGCGAACACCGGGGAGCTGTTTTTT
TRBJ2-7 TRBV12-5 TRBD1 NA CASAGQGFHEQYF TGTGCATCAGCCGGACAGGGGTTCCACGAGCAGTACTTC
TRBJ2-3 TRBV11-2 NA NA CASSIRLQGTDTQYF TGTGCCAGCAGCATTAGGCTACAGGGCACAGATACGCAGTATTTT
TRBJ1-2 TRBV27 NA NA CASSFGQTNYGYTF TGTGCCAGCAGTTTCGGTCAGACCAACTATGGCTACACCTTC
TRBJ2-3 TRBV7-6 NA NA CASSLTSIITDTQYF TGTGCCAGCAGCTTAACTAGCATTATCACAGATACGCAGTATTTT
TRBJ2-7 TRBV19 NA once CASSIQAPSYEQYF TGTGCCAGTAGTATCCAGGCCCCATCCTACGAGCAGTACTTC
TRBJ2-2 TRBV9 NA NA CASSVGDNTGELFF TGTGCCAGCAGCGTAGGTGACAACACCGGGGAGCTGTTTTTT
TRBJ2-3 TRBV5-4 TRBD1 NA CASSQDRVTDTQYF TGTGCCAGCAGCCAGGACAGGGTCACAGATACGCAGTATTTT
TRBJ2-5 TRBV7-9 NA NA CASSFGRQETQYF TGTGCCAGCAGCTTCGGCCGACAAGAGACCCAGTACTTC
TRBJ2-3 TRBV30 NA NA CAWSVKGDTQYF TGTGCCTGGAGTGTAAAGGGAGATACGCAGTATTTT
TRBJ2-5 TRBV5-8 NA NA CASSLASETQYF TGTGCCAGCAGCTTGGCTAGTGAGACCCAGTACTTC